This T cell receptor beta chain was recorded in a study of spatial heterogeneity in lung cancer (dated by TCRdb to between 2018 and 2020). For context, the study as a whole: The donors were 65 to 90 patients from the lung TRACERx cohort who had early-stage, untreated non-small cell lung cancer. In the raw uncorrected reads, each unique combination of TCR and UMI appeared more than ten times on average. More beta-chain than alpha-chain transcripts were consistently detected, likely reflecting higher beta-chain transcript abundance. In non-small cell lung cancer, the study made a quantitative comparison of TCR alpha and beta repertoires among multiple tumor regions, matched nontumor lung and blood. Both alpha and beta chains were TCR-sequenced in samples taken at surgery, namely 220 tumor regions, approximately 63 matched nontumor lung samples and over 55 PBMC samples. Follow-up PBMC samples were sequenced whenever available, with a median time to follow-up of 2 to 3 years after resection. Nonsynonymous mutation counts, determined by whole-exome sequencing of tumor tissue, were related to TCR repertoire features.

The intended sense of this specimen's time point label: blood at routine non-recurrence follow-up after resection. TCR sequencing used whole RNA extracted from tumor and nontumor lung tissue, or from cryopreserved PBMC samples, without cell sorting. Only patients with enough RNA available from two or more tumor regions were chosen for TCR sequencing. General findings and caveats noted by the study authors: Confirming at a functional level the hypothesis that regional TCRs recognize regional mutations was considered to require additional single-cell paired TCR alpha and beta sequencing. Only 15 or so patients were included in comparisons of baseline and follow-up blood repertoires. Ubiquitous expanded tumor TCRs were found in blood more often at tumor resection than at routine follow-up.

The table lists this clonotype with many counts. No cognate antigen has been identified for it. No per-base quality is available; no much larger clone lies one base away. CDR1 and CDR2, looked up from the germline V gene, are SNHLY and FYNNEI. The junction shows trimming of 9 bases on V and 0 bases on J, and the gene matches do not reach 8 bases of it. Including the terminal cysteine and phenylalanine, the CDR3 comprises 16 residues. Only the CDR3 DNA is retained, 48 bases long and in frame from the first base. Library preparation used 5' RACE. The sequencer listed for this sample is NextSeq 500. The TCR library protocol attached a unique molecular identifier to each TCR cDNA molecule to allow correction of PCR and sequencing errors. In the paper's pipeline: Decombinator tools were used for TCR identification, UMI-based error correction and CDR3 extraction. Expanded TCRs were defined as those above a frequency of 2 per 1,000, corresponding to the top 1% of the tumor frequency distribution. Each repertoire was subsampled 100 times to 5,000 TCRs, after which Renyi diversity was computed with the R vegan package. CDR3 similarity networks were built from amino acid triplet string-kernel similarity, with CDR3s being connected when pairwise similarity was above 0.82. TCRdb itself trimmed the public reads at Q25 with fastp, ran MiXCR and retained productive beta chains. Each CDR3 protein gets just one entry, which takes the most common genes and DNA from the rows behind it. TCRdb assigned the V and J calls; the authors' analysis was not used. For this sample there are under 75,000 distinct CDR3 sequences; around 8.9% appear just once. The ten biggest clones cover approximately 1.8% of the sample.

The sequencing here drew on PBMCs, taken at follow-up. Recombination linked TRBV2 to TRBJ2-7; 13 bases in between match TRBD2. The clonotype comes from a female donor with early-stage non-small cell lung cancer. The sequenced DNA: TGTGCCAGACGGGCACTAGCGGGAGGGAGCTCCTACGAGCAGTACTTC. This is translated as CARRALAGGSSYEQYF.